Here is one T cell receptor beta chain with its context. Its target is not known. The data stem from a study of siplizumab effects on memory and regulatory T cells. Study observations and caveats: Contribution to the alloresponse seemed major for naive T cells, which also seemed more diverse than memory cells.

CDR3 length: 14 amino acids. V gave up 8 bases and J gave up 6 bases; unmatched junction bases: 11. Germline V gene data show CDR1 as MNHNS and CDR2 as SASEGT. The table came from immunoSEQ multiplex PCR; TCRdb's copy has only in-frame clones and leaves some out. The sample consists of around 100,000 clones, approximately 95% of them appearing once. This sequence joins TRBV6-1 and TRBJ2-7, with 9 bases that match TRBD1. The receptor comes from a human donor in good health. The sample taken for sequencing was non-Treg CD4+ T cells sorted from blood. The CDR3 region has the DNA TGTGCCAGCCAGTACGGGACAGGGTATCGCGAGCAGTACTTC. It encodes CASQYGTGYREQYF.